A single sample gave rise to the 6 T cell receptor beta chains below, sequenced in a study of OX40 agonist ivuxolimab in advanced cancers. Sequencing used immunoSEQ multiplex PCR; TCRdb keeps in-frame clones, though not all of them. The sample includes approximately 90,000 clones, around 90% of them seen just once. The sample in question was CD4+ or CD8+ T cells sorted from blood, obtained in a trial of the OX40 agonist ivuxolimab. The receptors here all came from an adult with an advanced solid tumor such as melanoma, head and neck, liver or kidney cancer.

The chain has TRBV5-1 and TRBJ2-7, with D maybe TRBD2 (5 bases). The CDR3 is 15 residues long. With 3 bases removed from V and 5 bases from J, the gap between germline ends came to 18 bases. The germline gives CDR1 SGHRS, CDR2 YFSETQ. The CDR3 region is CASSSGAGSSHEQYF. CDR3 nucleotides: TGCGCCAGCAGCTCCGGTGCGGGTAGCAGCCACGAGCAGTACTTC.

This chain connects TRBV7-2 to TRBJ1-4; D unresolved. Germline CDR1 is SGHTA and CDR2 is FQGNSA. Trimming took 3 bases from V and 1 from J, leaving 6 bases between them. This CDR3 spans 14 amino acids. The CDR3 region has the DNA TGTGCCAGCAGCTTCCATGTAACTAATGAAAAACTGTTTTTT. This sequence encodes CASSFHVTNEKLFF.

CDR3 residues: CASSGRPGLQGLAGEYEQFF. The DNA for the CDR3 is TGTGCCAGCAGTGGGAGGCCGGGACTCCAGGGACTAGCGGGAGAATATGAGCAGTTCTTC. The chain carries TRBV6-1 and TRBJ2-1; 14 bases map to TRBD2. The trim removed 4 bases at V and 8 bases at J, leaving 19 bases unmatched. This CDR3 is built from 20 residues. Germline V CDR1 and CDR2: MNHNS, SASEGT.

V usage is TRBV2 and J usage is TRBJ2-2, with D possibly TRBD2 on 7 matching bases. Trimming took off 4 bases at V and 1 base at J, with 13 bases between the two ends. The CDR3 has 16 residues. CDR1 and CDR2 from the germline V gene are SNHLY and FYNNEI. The CDR3 spells CASSAGGHMNTGELFF. The CDR3, as DNA: TGTGCCAGCAGTGCGGGGGGACATATGAACACCGGGGAGCTGTTTTTT.

The rearrangement links TRBV7-3 to TRBJ2-3; D is perhaps TRBD1 (7 bases). V lost 5 bases and J lost 2, with 11 bases in between. Germline V gene sequence: CDR1 SGHTA, CDR2 FQGTGA. This CDR3 is 14 amino acids long. The DNA for the CDR3 is TGTGCCAGCAGCGCGGGACAGACCACAGATACGCAGTATTTT. Translation: CASSAGQTTDTQYF.

The chain uses TRBV13 and TRBJ2-1; D not resolved. CDR1 PRHDT and CDR2 FYEKMQ come from the germline V gene (reference sequence). Trimming cost V 4 bases and J 7 bases, with 14 bases left between them. CDR3 size: 14 residues. The CDR3 sequence: CASSSILKGNEQFF. The DNA of the CDR3 is TGTGCCAGCAGCTCAATATTAAAAGGGAATGAGCAGTTCTTC.